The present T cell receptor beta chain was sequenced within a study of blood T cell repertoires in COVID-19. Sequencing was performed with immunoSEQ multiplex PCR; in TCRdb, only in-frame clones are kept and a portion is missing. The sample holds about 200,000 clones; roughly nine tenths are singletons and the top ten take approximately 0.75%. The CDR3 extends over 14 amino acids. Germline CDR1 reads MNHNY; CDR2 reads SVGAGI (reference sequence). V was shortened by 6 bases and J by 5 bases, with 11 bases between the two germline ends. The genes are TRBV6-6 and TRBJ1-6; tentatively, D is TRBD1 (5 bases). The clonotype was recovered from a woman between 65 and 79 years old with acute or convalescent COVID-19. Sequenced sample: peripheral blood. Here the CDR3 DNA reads TGTGCCAGCAGCCTCGGGGGGAATAATTCACCCCTCCACTTT. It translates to CASSLGGNNSPLHF.